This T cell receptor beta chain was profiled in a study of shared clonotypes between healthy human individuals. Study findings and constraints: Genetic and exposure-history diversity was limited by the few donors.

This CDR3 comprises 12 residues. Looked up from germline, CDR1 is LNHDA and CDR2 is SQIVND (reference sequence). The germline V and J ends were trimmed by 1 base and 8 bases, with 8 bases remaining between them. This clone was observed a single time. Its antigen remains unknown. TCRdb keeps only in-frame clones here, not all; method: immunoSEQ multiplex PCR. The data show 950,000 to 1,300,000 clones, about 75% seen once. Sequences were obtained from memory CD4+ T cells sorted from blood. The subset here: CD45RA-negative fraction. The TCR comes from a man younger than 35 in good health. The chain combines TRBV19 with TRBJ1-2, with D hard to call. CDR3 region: CASSIVGRGYTF. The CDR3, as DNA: TGTGCCAGTAGTATAGTAGGGCGCGGCTACACCTTC.